This TCR beta chain was sequenced during a study of T cell responses to AZD1222 COVID-19 vaccine (dated by TCRdb to about 2021). A note on the overall study: AZD1222 recipients with second doses at about 4 weeks or about 12 weeks were pooled, because spike-specific TCR depth and breadth did not differ between schedules. A total of around 240 trial participants underwent TCR sequencing, of whom roughly 210 had received two doses of AZD1222 and 26 had received two doses of the MenACWY control vaccine. Enrollment into the trials was organized by age into subgroups of 18-55, 56-69 and 70-plus years, and those subgroups contained roughly 140, 27 and 60 TCR-sequenced participants, respectively. What the authors observed across the whole study: The 56-69-year group was small, and its depth increase did not reach significance, likely because of low power. Participants were mostly white British and included more females than males, and it was suggested by the authors that clonal diversity may have been underestimated. A significant rise in spike-specific TCR breadth and depth was observed after two AZD1222 doses relative to day 0 and relative to MenACWY recipients. Only five to seven AZD1222 recipients were SARS-CoV-2 seropositive at baseline, limiting conclusions about previously exposed vaccinees. Because no samples from the day 14 peak response were available, repertoires could be characterized only after the peak T cell response. The whole spike protein was spanned by vaccine-associated CD4 TCRs, and dominant responses were seen in regions 160-218 and 743-854. Nearly half of unique spike-specific TCRs reportedly recognized epitopes outside regions mutated in the B.1.351 and B.1.1.7 variants.

The CDR3 regions of human TCRbeta chains were analyzed by immunosequencing. The published analysis was carried out like this. Repertoire TCRs were matched against a reference library of SARS-CoV-2-specific TCRs generated with the MIRA antigen-specificity platform. Breadth was defined as the fraction of unique TCRs that were SARS-CoV-2-associated, and depth was defined as the fraction of total T cells that were SARS-CoV-2-associated. Each spike-specific TCR was assigned to its reactive spike region and to a CD4 or CD8 class using the MIRA data. Log10-transformed breadth and depth values were compared by one-way ANOVA with Sidak's multiple comparisons tests. Imported from immuneACCESS, the table was reduced by TCRdb to in-frame sequences with V and J called. These copies leave out some clones; in studies compared against another copy, an unresolved V gene accounts for under half, and the cause of the remainder is not known. The DNA was the basis for D and trimming; V, J and clone size are from that table. In this sample the table shows around 110,000 clones, more than 75% of which occur a single time. Jointly, the top ten make up 6% to 8% of the sample.

Trimming removed 4 bases from V and 3 bases from J, leaving 9 bases between the germline ends. In the germline V gene (reference sequence), CDR1 corresponds to PRHDT and CDR2 to FYEKMQ. The CDR3 numbers 13 residues from cysteine through phenylalanine. This entry keeps only the CDR3 DNA: 39 bases, framed from base 1. With respect to this clone: Its antigen target is currently unknown. Base qualities were left out, and no much larger clone turns up one base away.

Sample time point, as interpreted from the label and publication: baseline before first vaccination. Vaccinee samples were obtained from the UK trials COV001 and COV002, which included a single-blind randomized controlled phase 2/3 trial of AZD1222 (ChAdOx1 nCoV-19) in healthy adults. For TCRbeta chain sequencing, PBMC samples were collected from trial participants at day 0 and at day 28 after the second dose. Specimen: peripheral blood, collected on day 0 of AZD1222 vaccination. The sequence was collected from an adult in good health. The receptor chain draws on TRBV13 and TRBJ1-1, with the D gene too uncertain to name. The DNA sequence is given as TGTGCCAGCAGCTGGGGTCGGGACACTGAAGCTTTCTTT. The encoded protein is CASSWGRDTEAFF.